This T cell receptor (beta chain) was sequenced in a study of blood T cell repertoires in COVID-19. Study information: Researchers got acute and convalescent COVID-19 samples from the United States, Italy and Spain. PBMCs, B-cell-depleted T cells, or T cells were the source of the cDNA or gDNA that made up the material.

This CDR3 contains 14 residues. J was trimmed by 6 bases and V by 4 bases; bases with no gene match: 7. CDR1 and CDR2 from the germline V gene are SGHVS and FQNEAQ. Original methodology: Estimation of nucleated cell counts was performed using reference gene primer amplification. Profiling relied on immunoSEQ multiplex PCR, and the TCRdb table lists in-frame clones only, not all of them. That table furnishes V, J and clone size, whereas the DNA furnished D and trimming. Among roughly 240,000 clones, 87% were seen once, and the ten largest hold 2.5% to 3%. Cohorts were assigned according to the clinical history that participants reported.

This TCR was sampled from a woman between 25 and 40 years old with acute COVID-19. This chain links TRBV7-8 with TRBJ1-2; the match to TRBD1 covers 8 bases. The sample comprised PBMCs or T cells enriched from blood (not recorded which). The CDR3 DNA is TGTGCCAGCAGCTCCGGACAGGGTACCGATGGCTACACCTTC. Translating it yields CASSSGQGTDGYTF.